The sequence of this T cell receptor (beta chain) was determined in a study of blood T cell repertoires in COVID-19. Libraries were prepared by immunoSEQ multiplex PCR; TCRdb keeps only in-frame clonotypes and omits some of them. The profile shows about 360,000 clones, roughly 86% of them singletons. The study recruited people aged roughly 18 to 100 years across approximately 24 US areas. Sample: PBMCs or T cells enriched from blood (not recorded which). The sequence derives from a man aged 30 to 39 who had recovered from COVID-19.

The CDR3 region is CASSFRETSGYTQYF. CDR3 sequence (DNA): TGTGCCAGCAGCTTCCGTGAGACTAGCGGCTATACGCAGTATTTT. This chain uses TRBV9 with TRBJ2-3, with 9 bases fitting TRBD2. V lost 4 bases, J lost 7 bases, and 10 bases stayed unmatched. The CDR3 spans 15 residues. Per germline, CDR1 SGDLS and CDR2 YYNGEE. Full variable domain (missing parts from reference TRBV9 and TRBJ2-3): DSGVTQTPKHLITATGQRVTLRCSPRSGDLSVYWYQQSLDQGLQFLIQYYNGEERAKGNILERFSAQQFPDLHSELNLSSLELGDSALYFCASSFRETSGYTQYFGPGTRLTVL.